Listed here is a single T cell receptor beta chain. Antigen unknown. TCRdb's table, derived via immunoSEQ multiplex PCR, lists solely in-frame clones and lacks some. The top ten clones hold roughly 0.36% of a sample with approximately 1.5 million clones, around 98.5% of them seen once. The data originate from a study of shared clonotypes between healthy human individuals. The CDR3 is 15 residues long. Germline loops: CDR1 SGDLS, CDR2 YYNGEE. V dropped 4 bases and J dropped 2 bases, with 14 bases sitting between them. Findings and caveats of the study: Around 5% of naive CD4 clonotypes were shared across a few donors. Naive subsets generally had larger estimated richness than memory subsets. Sorted-subset sequencing, rarefaction showed, was incomplete despite large depth.

Sequenced material: naive CD4+ T cells sorted from blood. Subset of the sample: CD45RA+ positively selected. V usage is TRBV9 and J usage is TRBJ2-3, with a possible D match to TRBD2 (5 bases). This TCR was recovered from a man between 25 and 39 years old in good health. The CDR3 DNA is TGTGCCAGCAGCCCGTGGGCGGGCCTCACAGATACGCAGTATTTT. This codes for CASSPWAGLTDTQYF.